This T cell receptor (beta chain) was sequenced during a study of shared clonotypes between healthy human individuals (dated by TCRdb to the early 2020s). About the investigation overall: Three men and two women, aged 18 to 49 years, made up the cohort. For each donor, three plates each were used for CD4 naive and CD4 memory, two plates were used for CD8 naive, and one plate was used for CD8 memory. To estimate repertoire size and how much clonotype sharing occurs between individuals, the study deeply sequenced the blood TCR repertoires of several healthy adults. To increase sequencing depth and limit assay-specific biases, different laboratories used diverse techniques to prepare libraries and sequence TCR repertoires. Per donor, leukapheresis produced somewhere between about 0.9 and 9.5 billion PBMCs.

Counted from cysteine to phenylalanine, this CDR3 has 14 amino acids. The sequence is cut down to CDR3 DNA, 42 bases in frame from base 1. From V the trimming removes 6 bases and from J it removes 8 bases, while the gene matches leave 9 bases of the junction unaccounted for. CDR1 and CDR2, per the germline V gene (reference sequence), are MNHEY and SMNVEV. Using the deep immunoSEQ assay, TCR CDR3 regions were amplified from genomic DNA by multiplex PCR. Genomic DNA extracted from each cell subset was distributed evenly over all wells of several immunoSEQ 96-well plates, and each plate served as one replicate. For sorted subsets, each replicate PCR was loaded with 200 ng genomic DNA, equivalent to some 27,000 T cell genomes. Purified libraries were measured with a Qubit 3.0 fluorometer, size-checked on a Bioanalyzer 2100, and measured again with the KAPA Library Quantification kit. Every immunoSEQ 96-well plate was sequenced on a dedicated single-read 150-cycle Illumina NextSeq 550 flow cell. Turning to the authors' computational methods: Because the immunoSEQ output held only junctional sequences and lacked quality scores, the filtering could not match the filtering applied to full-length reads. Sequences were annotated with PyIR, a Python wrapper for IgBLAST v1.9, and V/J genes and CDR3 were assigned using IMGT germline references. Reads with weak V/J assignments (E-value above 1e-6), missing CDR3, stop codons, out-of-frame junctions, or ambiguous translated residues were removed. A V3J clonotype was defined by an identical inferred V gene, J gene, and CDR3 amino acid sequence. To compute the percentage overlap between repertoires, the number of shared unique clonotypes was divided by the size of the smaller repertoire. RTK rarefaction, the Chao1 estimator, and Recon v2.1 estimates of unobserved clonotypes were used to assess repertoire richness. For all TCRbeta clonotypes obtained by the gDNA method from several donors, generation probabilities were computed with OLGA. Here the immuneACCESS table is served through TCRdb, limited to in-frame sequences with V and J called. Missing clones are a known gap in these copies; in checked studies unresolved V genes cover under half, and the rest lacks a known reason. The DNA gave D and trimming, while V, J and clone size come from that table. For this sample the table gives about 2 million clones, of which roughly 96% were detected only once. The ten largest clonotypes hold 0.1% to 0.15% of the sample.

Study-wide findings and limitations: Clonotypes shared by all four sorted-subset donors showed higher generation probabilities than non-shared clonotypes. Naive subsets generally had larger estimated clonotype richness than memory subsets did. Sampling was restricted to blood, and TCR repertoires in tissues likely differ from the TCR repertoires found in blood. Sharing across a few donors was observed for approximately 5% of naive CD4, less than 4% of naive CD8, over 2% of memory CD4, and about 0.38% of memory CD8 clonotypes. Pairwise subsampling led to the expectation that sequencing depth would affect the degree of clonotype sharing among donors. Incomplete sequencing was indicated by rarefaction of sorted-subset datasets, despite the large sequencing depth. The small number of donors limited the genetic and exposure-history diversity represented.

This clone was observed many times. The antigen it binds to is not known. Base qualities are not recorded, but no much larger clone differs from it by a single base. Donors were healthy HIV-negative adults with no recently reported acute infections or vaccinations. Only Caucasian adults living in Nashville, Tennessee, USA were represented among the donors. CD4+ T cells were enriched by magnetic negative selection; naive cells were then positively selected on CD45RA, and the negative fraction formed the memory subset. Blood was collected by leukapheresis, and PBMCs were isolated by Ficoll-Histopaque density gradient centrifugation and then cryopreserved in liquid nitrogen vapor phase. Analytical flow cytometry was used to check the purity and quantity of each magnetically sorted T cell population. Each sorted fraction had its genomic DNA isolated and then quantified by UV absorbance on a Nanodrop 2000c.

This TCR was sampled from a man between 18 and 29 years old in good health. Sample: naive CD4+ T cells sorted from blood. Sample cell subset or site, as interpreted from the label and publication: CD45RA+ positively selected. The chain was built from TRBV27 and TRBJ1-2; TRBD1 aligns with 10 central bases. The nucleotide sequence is TGTGCCAGCAGCACCTCTGACAGGGGGCAAGGCTACACCTTC. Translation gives CASSTSDRGQGYTF.